This T cell receptor (beta chain) derives from a study of cytomegalovirus exposure and HLA in healthy donors. Primers for the PCR totalled 60 Vbeta and 13 Jbeta. Repertoires were generated with immunoSEQ multiplex PCR, while TCRdb's copy carries only in-frame clones and drops some. The data contain about 150,000 clones, 75% to 85% of them singletons. This clone came up a few times. The germline CDR1 and CDR2 sequences are MGHRA and YSYEKL. Trimming pared 1 base from V and 2 bases from J, leaving 14 bases between. The CDR3 length is 16 residues. The sequence came from a man aged 30 to 39 in good health and CMV-seropositive. The chain links TRBV4-1 to TRBJ1-1, with a weak D call TRBD1 (5 bases). The specimen sequenced was PBMCs. CDR3 residues: CASSQVGHGGNTEAFF. For the CDR3, the DNA is TGCGCCAGCAGCCAAGTGGGCCACGGGGGAAACACTGAAGCTTTCTTT.